These 20 T cell receptor beta chains came from one sample sequenced in a study of shared clonotypes between healthy human individuals. Assay: immunoSEQ multiplex PCR; the TCRdb copy retains only in-frame clones and omits some. Here the sample spans millions of clones, approximately 93% being singletons. The source material was naive CD4+ T cells from PBMCs. Subset noted: CD45RA+ positively selected. Source of these receptors: a man aged 18 to 29 in good health. Some clones in this sample may be carry-over from other donors' samples.

This clone appeared a single time. The V and J genes are TRBV27 and TRBJ1-3, with D unclear. Germline loops: CDR1 MNHEY, CDR2 SMNVEV (reference sequence). The CDR3 is 16 residues long. The ends were cut back, 4 bases at V and 0 bases at J, with 13 bases in the middle. CDR3 bases: TGTGCCAGCAGTTCTAATCAGGAGCTCTCTGGAAACACCATATATTTT. Its protein is CASSSNQELSGNTIYF.

The rearrangement uses TRBV19 and TRBJ1-2; D unresolved. The CDR3 runs to 14 residues. The V end was cut by 3 bases, the J end by 3 bases, with 11 bases between. Germline CDR1 and CDR2: LNHDA and SQIVND (reference sequence). The CDR3 DNA reads as TGTGCCAGTAGTATGGGAGGTTCCCACTATGGCTACACCTTC. It specifies CASSMGGSHYGYTF. The whole variable domain, filled in from reference TRBV19 and TRBJ1-2, reads DGGITQSPKYLFRKEGQNVTLSCEQNLNHDAMYWYRQDPGQGLRLIYYSQIVNDFQKGDIAEGYSVSREKKESFPLTVTSAQKNPTAFYLCASSMGGSHYGYTFGSGTRLTVV.

The chain carries TRBV21-1 and TRBJ1-5; the table names TRBD1, a call not compared with the DNA. TRBV21-1 is annotated as a pseudogene. This CDR3 is built from 15 residues. The CDR3 DNA reads TGTGCCAGCAGCCAGGACAGGGTGGGGAATCAGCCCCAGCATTTT. Residues: CASSQDRVGNQPQHF.

This clone came up once. The chain employs TRBV5-6 and TRBJ2-1, with 10 bases lining up with TRBD1. Germline CDR1 is SGHDT and CDR2 is YYEEEE. The V segment lost 0 bases and the J segment 7 bases; nucleotides outside the gene matches: 10. This CDR3 is built from 17 residues. The chain's CDR3 is CASSLVTRTGGWNEQFF. The DNA of the CDR3 is TGTGCCAGCAGCTTGGTGACAAGGACAGGGGGTTGGAATGAGCAGTTCTTC.

This sequence joins TRBV27 and TRBJ2-7; 8 nucleotides match TRBD1. The CDR3 has 14 amino acids. Germline V gene sequence: CDR1 MNHEY, CDR2 SMNVEV (reference sequence). Trimming cost V 6 bases and J 1 base; bases outside gene matches: 5. This CDR3 reads CASRDREYSYEQYF. The CDR3 coding sequence is TGTGCCAGCAGGGACAGGGAATATTCCTACGAGCAGTACTTC.

J is TRBJ1-2 and V is TRBV5-1; 7 nucleotides align to TRBD1. J lost 1 base, V lost 4 bases, and 10 bases had no gene match. The CDR3 is 16 residues long. Germline CDR1 and CDR2: SGHRS and YFSETQ. CDR3 sequence reads: CASSPTTGTFNYGYTF. The CDR3, as DNA: TGCGCCAGCAGCCCCACGACAGGGACCTTTAACTATGGCTACACCTTC.

The chain joins TRBV5-6 to TRBJ2-7; TRBD2 agrees at 8 bases. Germline V gene data show CDR1 as SGHDT and CDR2 as YYEEEE. This CDR3 is built from 14 residues. V trimming: 4 bases; J trimming: 6 bases; junction bases outside the gene matches: 9. As DNA, the CDR3 is TGTGCCAGCAGCCGGGGGAGCGGGAGAATCGAGCAGTACTTC. This gives the protein CASSRGSGRIEQYF.

J is TRBJ2-3 and V is TRBV4-1; possibly TRBD1 for D (6 bases). The CDR3 runs 16 residues. CDR1 is MGHRA, CDR2 YSYEKL, per germline. V lost 1 base to trimming and J lost 4 bases, with 15 bases between them. CDR3 bases: TGCGCCAGCAGCCAAGGGCGTTGGGGGCGGGCAGATACGCAGTATTTT. Translating it yields CASSQGRWGRADTQYF.

This clone was recorded once. The chain uses TRBV27 and TRBJ1-4; 9 nucleotides align to TRBD1. Trimming at V came to 5 bases and at J to 8 bases, leaving 9 bases not matched to a gene. The CDR3 has 15 residues. From germline, CDR1 is MNHEY and CDR2 SMNVEV (reference sequence). CDR3 loop: CASSRTGVPREKLFF. Written as DNA, the CDR3 is TGTGCCAGCAGTAGGACAGGGGTACCACGCGAAAAACTGTTTTTT.

V and J are TRBV11-3 and TRBJ2-7; the match to TRBD2 covers 7 bases. The length of the CDR3 is 16 residues. Looked up from germline, CDR1 is SGHNT and CDR2 is YENEEA. V lost 5 bases to trimming and J lost 7 bases; unmatched junction nucleotides: 17. CDR3 sequence: CASSPGGTSAWGEQYF. The DNA for the CDR3 is TGTGCCAGCAGCCCCGGTGGAACTAGCGCTTGGGGGGAGCAGTACTTC.

V is TRBV29-1 and J is TRBJ1-1, with 10 bases that match TRBD1. The germline V gene has CDR1 SQVTM and CDR2 ANQGSEA. The length of the CDR3 is 14 residues. Trimming cost V 6 bases and J 4 bases; bases outside gene matches: 8. The DNA of the CDR3 is TGCAGCGTCCACCGACAGGGGGCAAGCACTGAAGCTTTCTTT. Amino acid sequence: CSVHRQGASTEAFF. Using reference TRBV29-1 and TRBJ1-1 for the parts outside the CDR3, the full variable domain is SAVISQKPSRDICQRGTSLTIQCQVDSQVTMMFWYRQQPGQSLTLIATANQGSEATYESGFVIDKFPISRPNLTFSTLTVSNMSPEDSSIYLCSVHRQGASTEAFFGQGTRLTVV.

The chain joins TRBV28 to TRBJ1-2; 7 positions match TRBD1. Germline CDR1 reads MDHEN; CDR2 reads SYDVKM. The V gene end was trimmed by 5 bases and the J gene end by 4 bases; junction bases not matched to a gene: 7. The CDR3 contains 14 residues. CDR3 sequence: CASSKTGRGYGYTF. CDR3 bases: TGTGCCAGCAGTAAGACAGGGAGGGGCTATGGCTACACCTTC.

The chain carries TRBV7-8 and TRBJ2-5; 12 nucleotides agree with TRBD2. There are 15 residues in the CDR3. Trimming cost V 7 bases and J 1 base; bases outside gene matches: 4. Looked up from germline, CDR1 is SGHVS and CDR2 is FQNEAQ. CDR3 nucleotide sequence: TGTGCCAGCAAGACTAGCGGGAGTGTCCAAGAGACCCAGTACTTC. Protein product: CASKTSGSVQETQYF. Supplemented by reference TRBV7-8 and TRBJ2-5, the full variable domain reads GAGVSQSPRYKVAKRGQDVALRCDPISGHVSLFWYQQALGQGPEFLTYFQNEAQLDKSGLPSDRFFAERPEGSVSTLKIQRTQQEDSAVYLCASKTSGSVQETQYFGPGTRLLVL.

The genes are TRBV5-4 and TRBJ2-3; 8 bases agree with TRBD2. Trimming took 0 bases from V and 4 from J; bases not matched to a gene: 4. The CDR3 contains 15 residues. CDR1 and CDR2 from the germline V gene are SGHNT and YYREEE (reference sequence). CDR3 residues: CASSLVGGRSDTQYF. As DNA, the CDR3 is TGTGCCAGCAGCTTGGTTGGCGGGAGGTCAGATACGCAGTATTTT.

The J gene is TRBJ2-7, the V gene TRBV6-4; no clear D. The CDR3 is made up of 19 amino acids. V was trimmed by 5 bases and J by 3 bases, leaving 29 bases between them. Germline V gives CDR1 MRHNA, CDR2 SNTAGT. The CDR3 reads CASSTTRIVRPTNLYEQYF. CDR3 DNA sequence: TGTGCCAGCAGTACGACAAGAATAGTCCGACCCACGAACCTCTACGAGCAGTACTTC.

The chain uses TRBV7-9 and TRBJ1-1, with 8 bases aligning to TRBD1. CDR3 length equals 15 residues. The germline CDR1 and CDR2 sequences are SEHNR and FQNEAQ (reference sequence). Trimming took 8 bases from V and 6 from J; bases not matched to a gene: 14. The CDR3 loop reads CASDGTGTTGPEAFF. In nucleotides, the CDR3 is TGTGCCAGCGATGGGACAGGAACTACGGGGCCTGAAGCTTTCTTT.

J is TRBJ2-2 and V is TRBV6-6, with 7 bases aligning to TRBD2. V was pared by 10 bases and J by 2 bases, with 10 bases of the junction left unmatched. Germline V lookup: CDR1 MNHNY, CDR2 SVGAGI (reference sequence). This CDR3 is built from 15 residues. CDR3 in amino acids: CATKGPAGNTGELFF. For the CDR3, the DNA is TGTGCCACCAAGGGTCCAGCGGGAAACACCGGGGAGCTGTTTTTT.

The chain has TRBV2 and TRBJ2-7, with 13 bases matching TRBD2. The junction had 2 bases not matched to a gene; V was cut back by 8 bases and J by 4 bases. The CDR3 spans 13 residues. Germline-derived CDR1 and CDR2 are SNHLY and FYNNEI. CDR3 loop: CASGLAGVYEQYF. CDR3 sequence (DNA): TGTGCCAGCGGACTAGCGGGAGTGTACGAGCAGTACTTC.

This chain links TRBV7-2 with TRBJ2-7, with D unresolved. Trimming pared 5 bases from V and 2 bases from J, leaving 16 bases between. Germline V gene data show CDR1 as SGHTA and CDR2 as FQGNSA. The CDR3 contains 15 residues. As DNA, the CDR3 is TGTGCCAGCAGCCCGTCTTCCGGAGCTGCCTACGAGCAGTACTTC. This translates into CASSPSSGAAYEQYF.

The V and J genes are TRBV27 and TRBJ1-5, with 7 bases matching TRBD1. With V trimmed by 8 bases and J by 2 bases, 9 bases remained unmatched. The CDR3 runs 15 residues. Per germline, CDR1 MNHEY and CDR2 SMNVEV (reference sequence). CDR3 sequence: CASHPRGEGNQPQHF. The CDR3 DNA is TGTGCCAGCCACCCCAGGGGGGAGGGCAATCAGCCCCAGCATTTT.